This T cell receptor (beta chain) was found in a study of T cell responses to AZD1222 COVID-19 vaccine. The CDR3 is 15 residues long. Germline-derived CDR1 and CDR2 are ENHRY and SYGVKD. The ends lost 6 bases at V and 0 bases at J; junction bases unmatched: 7. A remark on this clone: Its antigen remains unknown.

The study's findings and limits: The CD4 TCRs associated with vaccination extended across spike and predominated at 160-218 and 743-854. Researchers took repertoire samples only after the peak T cell response had come. In the spike-specific TCR repertoire, nearly half reportedly target unmutated variant regions. The donors showed a predominance of white British ancestry and of females, with possible underestimation of clonal diversity.

Data came from immunoSEQ multiplex PCR; TCRdb stores just in-frame clones and leaves some out. The sample holds more than 80,000 clones, 85% to 90% seen once. The specimen was peripheral blood, collected on day 0 of AZD1222 vaccination. The sequence was obtained from an adult in good health. The rearrangement joins TRBV10-3 to TRBJ2-7; TRBD2 matches 8 bases. The CDR3 region is CAIRITSGTSYEQYF. In nucleotides, the CDR3 is TGTGCCATCAGGATCACTAGCGGAACCTCCTACGAGCAGTACTTC.